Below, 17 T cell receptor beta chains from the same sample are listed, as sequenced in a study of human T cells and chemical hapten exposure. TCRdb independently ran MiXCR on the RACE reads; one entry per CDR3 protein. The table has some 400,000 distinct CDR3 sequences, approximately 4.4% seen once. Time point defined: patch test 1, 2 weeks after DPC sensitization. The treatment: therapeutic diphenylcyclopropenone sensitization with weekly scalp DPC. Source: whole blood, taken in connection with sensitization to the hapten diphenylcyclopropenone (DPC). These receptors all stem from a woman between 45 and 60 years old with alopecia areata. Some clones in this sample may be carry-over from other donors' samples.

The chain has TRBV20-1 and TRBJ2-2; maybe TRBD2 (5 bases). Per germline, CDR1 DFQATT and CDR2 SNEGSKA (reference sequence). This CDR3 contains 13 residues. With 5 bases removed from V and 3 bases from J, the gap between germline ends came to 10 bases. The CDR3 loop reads CSARSGHTGELFF. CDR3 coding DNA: TGCAGTGCTCGAAGCGGTCACACCGGGGAGCTGTTTTTT.

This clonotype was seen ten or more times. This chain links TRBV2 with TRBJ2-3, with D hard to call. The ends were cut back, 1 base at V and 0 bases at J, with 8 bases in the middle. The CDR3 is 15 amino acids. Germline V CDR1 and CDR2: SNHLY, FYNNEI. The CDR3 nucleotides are TGTGCCAGCAGTGAAGGGCGGTCTAGCACAGATACGCAGTATTTT. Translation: CASSEGRSSTDTQYF.

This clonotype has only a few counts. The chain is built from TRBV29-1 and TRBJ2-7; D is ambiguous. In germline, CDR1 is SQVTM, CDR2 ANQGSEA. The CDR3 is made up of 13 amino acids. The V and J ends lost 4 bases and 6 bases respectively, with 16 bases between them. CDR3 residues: CSVGRVGPTEQYF. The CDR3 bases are TGCAGCGTTGGAAGGGTGGGTCCTACCGAGCAGTACTTC.

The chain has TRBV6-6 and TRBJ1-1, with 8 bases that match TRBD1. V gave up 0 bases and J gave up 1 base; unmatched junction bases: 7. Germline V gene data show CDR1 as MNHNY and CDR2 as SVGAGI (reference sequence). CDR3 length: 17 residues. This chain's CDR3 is CASSYSLTGTGNTEAFF. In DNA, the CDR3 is TGTGCCAGCAGTTACTCACTCACCGGGACAGGGAACACTGAAGCTTTCTTT.

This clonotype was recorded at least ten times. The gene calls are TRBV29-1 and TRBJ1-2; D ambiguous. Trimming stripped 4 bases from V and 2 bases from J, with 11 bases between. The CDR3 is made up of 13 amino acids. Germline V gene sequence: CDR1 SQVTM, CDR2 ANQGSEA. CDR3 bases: TGCAGCGTTGGAAGTGTGCAGAACTATGGCTACACCTTC. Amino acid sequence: CSVGSVQNYGYTF.

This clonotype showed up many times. CDR3 coding DNA: TGTGCCAGCATAGTGGGCGGGACCAGCACAGATACGCAGTATTTT. This translates into CASIVGGTSTDTQYF. V and J are TRBV7-2 and TRBJ2-3; weak D call: TRBD2 (6 bases). This CDR3 is built from 15 residues. The V end was cut by 7 bases, the J end by 0 bases, with 14 bases between. Germline CDR1 reads SGHTA; CDR2 reads FQGNSA.

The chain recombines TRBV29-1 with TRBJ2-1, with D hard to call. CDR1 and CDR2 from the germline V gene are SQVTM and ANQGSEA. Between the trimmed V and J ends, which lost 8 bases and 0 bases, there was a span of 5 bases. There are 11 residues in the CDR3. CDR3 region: CSLTSYNEQFF. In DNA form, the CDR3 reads TGCAGCCTTACCTCCTACAATGAGCAGTTCTTC.

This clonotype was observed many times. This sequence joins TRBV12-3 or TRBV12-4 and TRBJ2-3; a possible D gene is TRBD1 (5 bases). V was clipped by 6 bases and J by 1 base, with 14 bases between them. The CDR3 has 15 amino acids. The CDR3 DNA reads TGTGCCAGCAGCCCCCCGGCGACAGGCACAGATACGCAGTATTTT. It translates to CASSPPATGTDTQYF.

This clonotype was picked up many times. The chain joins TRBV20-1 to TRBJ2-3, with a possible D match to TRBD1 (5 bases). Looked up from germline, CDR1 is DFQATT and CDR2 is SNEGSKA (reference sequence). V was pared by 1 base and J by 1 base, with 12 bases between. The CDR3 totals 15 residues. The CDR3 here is CSARVSLQGTDTQYF. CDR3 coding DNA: TGCAGTGCTAGAGTCTCCCTACAGGGCACAGATACGCAGTATTTT.

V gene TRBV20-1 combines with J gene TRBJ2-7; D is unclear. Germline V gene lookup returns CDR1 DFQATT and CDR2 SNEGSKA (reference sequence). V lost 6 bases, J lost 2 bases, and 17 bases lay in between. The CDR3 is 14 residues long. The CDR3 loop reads CSARRPGRTYEQYF. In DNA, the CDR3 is TGCAGTGCGCGGAGACCAGGTCGGACCTACGAGCAGTACTTC.

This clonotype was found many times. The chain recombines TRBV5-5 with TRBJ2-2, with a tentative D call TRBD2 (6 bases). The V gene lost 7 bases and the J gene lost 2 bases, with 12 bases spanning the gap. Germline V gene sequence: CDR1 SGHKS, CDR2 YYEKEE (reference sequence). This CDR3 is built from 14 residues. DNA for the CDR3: TGTGCCAGCGCGTCCGGGGGAAACACCGGGGAGCTGTTTTTT. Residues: CASASGGNTGELFF.

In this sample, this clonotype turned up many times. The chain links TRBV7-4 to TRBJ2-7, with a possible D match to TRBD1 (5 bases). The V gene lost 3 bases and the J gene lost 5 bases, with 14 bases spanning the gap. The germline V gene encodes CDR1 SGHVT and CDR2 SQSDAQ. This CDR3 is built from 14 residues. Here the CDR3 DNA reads TGTGCCAGCAGCTTCCCGGCCAGGGTGCACGAGCAGTACTTC. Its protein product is CASSFPARVHEQYF.

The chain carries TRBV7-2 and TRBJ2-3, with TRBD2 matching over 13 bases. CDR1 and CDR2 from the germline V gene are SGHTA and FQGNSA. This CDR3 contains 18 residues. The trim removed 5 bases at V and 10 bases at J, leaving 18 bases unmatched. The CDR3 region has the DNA TGTGCCAGCAGCCCAATACTAGCGGGAGGGCCGAAATGGATAGCGCAGTATTTT. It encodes CASSPILAGGPKWIAQYF.

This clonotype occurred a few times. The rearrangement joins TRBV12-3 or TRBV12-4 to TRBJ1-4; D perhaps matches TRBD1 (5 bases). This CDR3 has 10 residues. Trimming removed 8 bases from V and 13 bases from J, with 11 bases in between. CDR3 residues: CASPYGGLFF. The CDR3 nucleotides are TGTGCCAGCCCTTACGGGGGACTGTTTTTT.

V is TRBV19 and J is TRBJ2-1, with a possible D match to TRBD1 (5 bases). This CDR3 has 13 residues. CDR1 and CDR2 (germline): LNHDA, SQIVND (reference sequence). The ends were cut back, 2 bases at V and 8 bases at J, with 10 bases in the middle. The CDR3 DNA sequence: TGTGCCAGTAGTATATTAGAAGGGGATGAGCAGTTCTTC. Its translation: CASSILEGDEQFF.

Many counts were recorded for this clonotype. The CDR3 sequence is CSASRGEAFF. The CDR3 nucleotides read TGCAGTGCTAGCCGGGGTGAAGCTTTCTTT. The rearrangement links TRBV20-1 to TRBJ1-1; D unclear. V dropped 3 bases and J dropped 7 bases, with 6 bases sitting between them. Per germline, CDR1 DFQATT and CDR2 SNEGSKA (reference sequence). The CDR3 is 10 amino acids.

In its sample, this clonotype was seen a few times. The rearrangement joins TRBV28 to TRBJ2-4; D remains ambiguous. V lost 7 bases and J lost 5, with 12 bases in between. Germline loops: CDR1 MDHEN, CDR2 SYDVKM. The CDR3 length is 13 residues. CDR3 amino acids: CASKKTLENIQYF. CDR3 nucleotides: TGTGCCAGCAAAAAAACTCTGGAAAACATTCAGTACTTC.